This entry lists 24 T cell receptor beta chains sequenced from one sample in a study of Tregs in tolerant kidney transplant recipients. Recipients received nonmyeloablative bone marrow transplants from related graft donors, with transient mixed chimerism. Libraries were prepared by immunoSEQ multiplex PCR; TCRdb keeps only in-frame clonotypes and omits some of them. Recorded here are about 23,000 clones; the top ten clones represent about 4%. The sequencing used CD4+ T cells from blood (PBMCs), collected 6 months after the transplant. The receptors stem from a human patient who received a combined kidney and bone marrow transplant. The graft donor may account for some of the T cells.

Worth noting for this clone: The observed sequence ends 3 residues before the CDR3 terminus, with the missing tail filled in from the germline J gene. The rearrangement links TRBV29-1 to TRBJ2-1; unclear D gene. CDR1 SQVTM and CDR2 ANQGSEA come from the germline V gene. V lost 4 bases and J 4 bases, leaving 5 bases between the germline ends. The CDR3 covers 11 residues. The part of the CDR3 DNA that was read is TGCAGCGTTGCAGGTTACAATGAG. Encoded protein: CSVAGYNE. The CDR3 reads in full as CSVAGYNEQFF.

This clone is medium-sized by frequency. Read coverage stops 3 residues before the CDR3 terminus; the germline J gene supplies the remainder. The chain uses TRBV2 and TRBJ2-3, with D perhaps TRBD2 (6 bases). V was cut by 6 bases and J by 0 bases, with 13 bases left in between. The CDR3 consists of 15 residues. Germline V lookup: CDR1 SNHLY, CDR2 FYNNEI. The sequenced CDR3 bases are TGTGCCAGCAGCCCCGGGCGGGGTAGCACAGATACG. Residues: CASSPGRGSTDT. The full CDR3 sequence reads CASSPGRGSTDTQYF.

Remarks on this clone: The CDR3 end falls 3 residues outside the read, so it is completed with the germline J gene. The J gene is TRBJ2-7, the V gene TRBV18, with D perhaps TRBD1 (6 bases). V was shortened by 6 bases and J by 6 bases, with 12 bases between the two germline ends. The germline V gene encodes CDR1 KGHSH and CDR2 LQKENI. CDR3 length: 12 residues. The chain's CDR3 is CASSYQGREQYF. The DNA read from the CDR3 is TGTGCCAGCTCGTACCAGGGGCGCGAG.

Of note for this clone: The CDR3 end is not reached by the read, which stops 3 residues before it; the germline J gene fills it in. This sample also contains other DNA sequences that code for the same CDR3. This chain uses TRBV19 with TRBJ1-1; 7 nucleotides align to TRBD1. CDR3 length: 17 residues. Germline loops: CDR1 LNHDA, CDR2 SQIVND (reference sequence). V gave up 5 bases and J gave up 7 bases; unmatched junction bases: 19. The CDR3 bases that were read are TGTGCCAGTAGTCCGCGGGTGGAGGGGGCGCGGCAAGGTGAA. Protein product: CASSPRVEGARQGE. The whole CDR3 protein is CASSPRVEGARQGEAFF.

On this clone: The read ends 3 residues early relative to the CDR3; the germline J gene fills the gap. The chain joins TRBV5-1 to TRBJ2-3; 9 nucleotides match TRBD1. Trimming cost V 4 bases and J 1 base; bases outside gene matches: 7. This CDR3 has 16 amino acids. CDR1 SGHRS and CDR2 YFSETQ come from the germline V gene. The sequenced CDR3 bases are TGCGCCAGCAGCACGGGACAGGGTTCCGGCACAGATACG. It translates to CASSTGQGSGTDT. The CDR3 reads in full as CASSTGQGSGTDTQYF. Using reference TRBV5-1 and TRBJ2-3 for the parts outside the CDR3, the full variable domain is KAGVTQTPRYLIKTRGQQVTLSCSPISGHRSVSWYQQTPGQGLQFLFEYFSETQRNKGNFPGRFSGRQFSNSRSEMNVSTLELGDSALYLCASSTGQGSGTDTQYFGPGTRLTVL.

Concerning this clone itself: The missing CDR3 end, 3 residues past where the read stops, is filled in from the germline J gene. This sequence joins TRBV11-2 and TRBJ2-4; TRBD2 matches 7 bases. V gave up 3 bases and J gave up 8 bases; unmatched junction bases: 10. Germline CDR1 reads SGHAT; CDR2 reads FQNNGV. This CDR3 has 15 residues. CDR3 bases read: TGTGCCAGCAGCTTCAGGGAGGGGATGGGAGACATT. Amino acids: CASSFREGMGDI. The whole CDR3 is CASSFREGMGDIQYF.

Worth noting for this clone: The read finishes 3 residues shy of the CDR3 end, and the germline J gene is used to complete it. The chain combines TRBV29-1 with TRBJ2-1, with 8 bases fitting TRBD1. The germline gives CDR1 SQVTM, CDR2 ANQGSEA. The junction had 5 bases not matched to a gene; V was cut back by 7 bases and J by 3 bases. The CDR3 is 13 amino acids. The CDR3 region is CSGYGTGYNEQFF. Incomplete CDR3 DNA: TGCAGCGGGTACGGGACAGGCTACAATGAG.

CDR3 sequence: CASRNGGTRPGELFF. CDR3 bases read: TGTGCCAGCAGGAACGGGGGGACTAGACCCGGGGAG. The rearrangement joins TRBV2 to TRBJ2-2; 8 bases match TRBD2. The CDR3 extends 3 residues past the end of the read, so its final part is completed from the germline J gene. The junction had 9 bases not matched to a gene; V was cut back by 6 bases and J by 6 bases. CDR1 and CDR2 from the germline V gene are SNHLY and FYNNEI. This CDR3 spans 15 amino acids. Together with reference TRBV2 and TRBJ2-2, the CDR3 gives the full variable domain: EPEVTQTPSHQVTQMGQEVILRCVPISNHLYFYWYRQILGQKVEFLVSFYNNEISEKSEIFDDQFSVERPDGSNFTLKIRSTKLEDSAMYFCASRNGGTRPGELFFGEGSRLTVL.

About this clone: The read comes to an end 3 residues before the CDR3 does, leaving the germline J gene to fill in the end. The genes are TRBV20-1 and TRBJ2-2; tentative D call: TRBD1 (5 bases). Germline V lookup: CDR1 DFQATT, CDR2 SNEGSKA (reference sequence). Trimming took off 2 bases at V and 1 base at J, with 11 bases between the two ends. CDR3 length: 15 amino acids. The CDR3: CSARSVTENTGELFF. The DNA read from the CDR3 is TGCAGTGCTAGATCCGTGACAGAGAACACCGGGGAG.

This clone registers medium-sized (0.01 to 0.1%) by frequency. Sequence at one end of the junction differs from germline and may be a read error. The read stops 3 residues short of the end of the CDR3; the missing end is completed from the germline J gene. V is TRBV4-2 and J is TRBJ2-6; D is perhaps TRBD2 (6 bases). The CDR3 has 18 residues. Germline assignment: CDR1 LGHNA and CDR2 YNFKEQ. This chain's CDR3 is CASSQDLVGGDWANVLTF. The sequenced part of the CDR3 DNA is TGCGCCAGCAGCCAAGATCTGGTGGGGGGAGACTGGGCCAACGTC.

Concerning this clone itself: Sequencing ends 3 residues short of the CDR3 end; the germline J gene provides the rest. The chain links TRBV19 to TRBJ1-5; TRBD1 agrees at 7 bases. The J segment lost 4 bases and the V segment lost 5 bases, leaving 8 bases of the junction unmatched. CDR1 and CDR2 (germline): LNHDA, SQIVND (reference sequence). The CDR3 length is 15 residues. This CDR3 reads CASSSQGLGNQPQHF. The sequenced part of the CDR3 DNA is TGTGCCAGTAGTTCACAGGGGTTGGGAAATCAGCCC.

With regard to this clone: The DNA ends 3 residues before the CDR3 does, and the rest of the CDR3 is filled in from the germline J gene. The chain employs TRBV6-2 or TRBV6-3 and TRBJ1-4; 7 bases match TRBD1. Unmatched junction bases numbered 8, after V lost 5 bases and J lost 8 bases. Germline CDR1 and CDR2: MNHEY and SVGEGT. The CDR3 runs to 14 residues. The CDR3 is CASSKGQKREKLFF. CDR3 DNA, as far as it was read: TGTGCCAGCAGTAAGGGACAGAAAAGGGAAAAA.

About this clone: Sequencing ends 3 residues short of the CDR3 end; the germline J gene provides the rest. This chain links TRBV18 with TRBJ2-7; D tentatively reads TRBD1 or TRBD2 (6 bases each). Germline CDR1 is KGHSH and CDR2 is LQKENI. CDR3 size: 14 residues. V was shortened by 2 bases and J by 2 bases, with 10 bases between the two germline ends. Incomplete CDR3 DNA: TGTGCCAGCTCACCAATGGAGGGGGCCTACGAG. It specifies CASSPMEGAYE. The CDR3, in full, reads CASSPMEGAYEQYF.

As regards this clone: The missing CDR3 end, 3 residues past where the read stops, is filled in from the germline J gene. The V and J genes are TRBV30 and TRBJ1-6, with 10 bases aligning to TRBD1. Germline-derived CDR1 and CDR2 are GTSNPN and SVGIG (reference sequence). V shed 2 bases, J shed 0 bases, and the junction held 13 bases outside the gene matches. This CDR3 spans 20 amino acids. The sequenced CDR3 bases are TGTGCCTGGAGTCCTACGTATGGGACAGGGGTCAGCTCCTATAATTCACCC. It encodes CAWSPTYGTGVSSYNSP. The CDR3 in full is CAWSPTYGTGVSSYNSPLHF.

About this clone itself: The CDR3 goes on 3 residues after the read ends, and that part is filled in from the germline J gene. The J gene is TRBJ1-5, the V gene TRBV19, with 9 nucleotides matching TRBD1. V lost 5 bases, J lost 5 bases, and 10 bases stayed unmatched. The CDR3 is 16 amino acids. Germline V gives CDR1 LNHDA, CDR2 SQIVND (reference sequence). This chain's CDR3 is CASSPVDRGGDQPQHF. CDR3 DNA, as far as it was read: TGTGCCAGTAGTCCGGTGGACAGGGGAGGGGATCAGCCC.

As concerns this clone: The missing CDR3 end, 3 residues past where the read stops, is filled in from the germline J gene. The chain recombines TRBV4-1 with TRBJ1-4, with 8 bases matching TRBD1. The V and J ends lost 2 bases and 10 bases, in that order; junction bases with no gene match: 9. Germline lookup yields CDR1 MGHRA and CDR2 YSYEKL. CDR3 length: 15 amino acids. This chain's CDR3 is CASSQPGTGGRKLFF. CDR3 DNA (partial): TGCGCCAGCAGCCAACCCGGGACAGGAGGGAGAAAA.

In regard to this clone: The read gets to within 3 residues of the CDR3 end, and the germline J gene fills in the rest. The V gene is TRBV30, the J gene TRBJ1-5; 8 positions agree with TRBD1. The ends lost 7 bases at V and 4 bases at J; junction bases unmatched: 6. Germline values: CDR1 GTSNPN, CDR2 SVGIG (reference sequence). This CDR3 has 13 amino acids. Partial CDR3 DNA: TGTGCCTTTCAGGACAGGGCAAATCAGCCC. Amino acids: CAFQDRANQP. The entire CDR3 is CAFQDRANQPQHF. The whole variable domain, filled in from reference TRBV30 and TRBJ1-5, reads SQTIHQWPATLVQPVGSPLSLECTVEGTSNPNLYWYRQAAGRGLQLLFYSVGIGQISSEVPQNLSASRPQDRQFILSSKKLLLSDSGFYLCAFQDRANQPQHFGDGTRLSIL.

To note about this clone: The read falls 3 residues short of the CDR3 end, and the missing part is taken from the germline J gene. This rearrangement joins TRBV4-2 to TRBJ1-3; TRBD1 aligns across 10 bases. Losses at the gene ends were 3 bases for V and 3 bases for J; bases not matched to a gene: 14. Germline values: CDR1 LGHNA, CDR2 YNFKEQ. The CDR3 sequence is 19 residues long. The CDR3 loop reads CASSHIIKTGGTVGNTIYF. The sequenced CDR3 bases are TGTGCCAGCAGCCATATTATCAAGACAGGGGGCACGGTTGGAAACACC.

Concerning this clone itself: The sequence runs out 3 residues before the end of the CDR3; the remainder is reconstructed from the germline J gene. The chain couples TRBV2 to TRBJ1-1; D not resolved. The CDR3 extends over 11 amino acids. V lost 6 bases and J 1 base, leaving 3 bases between the germline ends. Germline-derived CDR1 and CDR2 are SNHLY and FYNNEI. The chain's CDR3 is CASSRNTEAFF. CDR3 bases read: TGTGCCAGCAGCCGGAACACTGAA.

With regard to this clone: The CDR3 end is not reached by the read, which stops 3 residues before it; the germline J gene fills it in. The chain couples TRBV7-9 to TRBJ2-5, with D uncertain. The CDR3 has 12 residues. Germline V gene lookup returns CDR1 SEHNR and CDR2 FQNEAQ (reference sequence). Trimming took off 5 bases at V and 4 bases at J, with 8 bases between the two ends. The CDR3: CASSSSGETQYF. The part of the CDR3 DNA that was read is TGTGCCAGCAGCAGTTCAGGAGAGACC.

Worth noting for this clone: Coverage ceases 3 residues before the CDR3 finishes, and the germline J gene fills in the end. This chain connects TRBV7-8 to TRBJ2-2; 7 nucleotides line up with TRBD2. V trimming: 6 bases; J trimming: 1 base; junction bases outside the gene matches: 8. Germline V lookup: CDR1 SGHVS, CDR2 FQNEAQ. This CDR3 has 16 amino acids. CDR3 loop: CASSKRPSGNTGELFF. CDR3 DNA (partial): TGTGCCAGCAGTAAGAGGCCTAGCGGGAACACCGGGGAG.

On this clone itself: The CDR3 extends 3 residues past the end of the read, so its final part is completed from the germline J gene. The chain uses TRBV20-1 and TRBJ2-4, with 7 positions matching TRBD2. Germline V CDR1 and CDR2: DFQATT, SNEGSKA (reference sequence). This CDR3 comprises 14 residues. Trimming at V came to 4 bases and at J to 0 bases, leaving 3 bases not matched to a gene. The CDR3: CSAIGGRAKNIQYF. Incomplete CDR3 DNA: TGCAGTGCTATCGGGGGGAGAGCCAAAAACATT.

CDR3 DNA (partial): TGCAGTGCTTTAGCGGGGGGCAGACGAGATACG. Encoded protein: CSALAGGRRDT. The whole CDR3 sequence is CSALAGGRRDTQYF. The chain has TRBV20-1 and TRBJ2-3, with 10 bases fitting TRBD2. The read falls 3 residues short of the CDR3 end, and the missing part is taken from the germline J gene. Germline V gene sequence: CDR1 DFQATT, CDR2 SNEGSKA (reference sequence). This CDR3 contains 14 residues. With V trimmed by 5 bases and J by 5 bases, 7 bases remained unmatched.

Concerning this clone: The read is 3 residues too short to cover the CDR3 end, so that end is filled in from the germline J gene. The chain uses TRBV5-1 and TRBJ1-1, with D unclear. The CDR3 is 14 residues long. V was clipped by 0 bases and J by 1 base, with 7 bases between them. Germline CDR1 is SGHRS and CDR2 is YFSETQ. The part of the CDR3 DNA that was read is TGCGCCAGCAGCTTGGTAGTCGGGAACACTGAA. It specifies CASSLVVGNTE. The whole CDR3 is CASSLVVGNTEAFF.